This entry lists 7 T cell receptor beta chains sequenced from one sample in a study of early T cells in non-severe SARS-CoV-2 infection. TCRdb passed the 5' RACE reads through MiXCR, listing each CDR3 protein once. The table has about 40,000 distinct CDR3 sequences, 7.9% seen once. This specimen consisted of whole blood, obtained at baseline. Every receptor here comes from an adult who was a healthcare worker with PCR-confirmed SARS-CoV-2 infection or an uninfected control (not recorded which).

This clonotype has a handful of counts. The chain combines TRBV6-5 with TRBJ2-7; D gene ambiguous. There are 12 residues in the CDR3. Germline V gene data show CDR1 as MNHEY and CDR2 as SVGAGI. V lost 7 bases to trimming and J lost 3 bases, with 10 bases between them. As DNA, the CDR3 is TGTGCCAGCAACGGGCCGAGCTACGAGCAGTACTTC. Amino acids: CASNGPSYEQYF.

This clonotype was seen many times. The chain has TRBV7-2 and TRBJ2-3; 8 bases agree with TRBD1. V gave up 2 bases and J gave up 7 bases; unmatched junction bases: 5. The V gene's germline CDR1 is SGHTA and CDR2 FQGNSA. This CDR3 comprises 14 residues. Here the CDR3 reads CASSLPGGAYTQYF. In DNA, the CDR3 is TGTGCCAGCAGCTTACCAGGGGGCGCATATACGCAGTATTTT.

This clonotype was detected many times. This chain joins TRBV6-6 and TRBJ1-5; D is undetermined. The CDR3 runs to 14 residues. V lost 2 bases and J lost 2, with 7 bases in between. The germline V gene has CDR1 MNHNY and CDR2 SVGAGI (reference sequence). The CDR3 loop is CASSYGDGNQPQHF. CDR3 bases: TGTGCCAGCAGTTACGGGGATGGCAATCAGCCCCAGCATTTT.

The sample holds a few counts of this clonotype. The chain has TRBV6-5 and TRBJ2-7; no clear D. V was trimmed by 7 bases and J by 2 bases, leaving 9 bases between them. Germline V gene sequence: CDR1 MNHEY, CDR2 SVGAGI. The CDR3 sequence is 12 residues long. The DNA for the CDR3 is TGTGCCAGCACCAACACGGCCTACGAGCAGTACTTC. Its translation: CASTNTAYEQYF.

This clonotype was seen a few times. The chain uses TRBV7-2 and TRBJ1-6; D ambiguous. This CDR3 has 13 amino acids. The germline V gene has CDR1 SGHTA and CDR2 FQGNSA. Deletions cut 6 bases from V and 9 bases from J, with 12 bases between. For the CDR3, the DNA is TGTGCCAGCAGTATCCTATACGGTTCACCCCTCCACTTT. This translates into CASSILYGSPLHF.

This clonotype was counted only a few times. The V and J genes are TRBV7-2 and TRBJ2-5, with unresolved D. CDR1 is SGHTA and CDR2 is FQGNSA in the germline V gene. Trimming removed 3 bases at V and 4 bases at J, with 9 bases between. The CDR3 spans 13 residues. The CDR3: CASSLGRRETQYF. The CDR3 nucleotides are TGTGCCAGCAGCTTGGGCAGGCGAGAGACCCAGTACTTC.

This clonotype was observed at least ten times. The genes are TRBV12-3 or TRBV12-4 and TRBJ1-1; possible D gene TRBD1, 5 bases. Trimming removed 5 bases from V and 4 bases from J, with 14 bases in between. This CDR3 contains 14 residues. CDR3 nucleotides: TGTGCCAGCAGTCTTATCGCAGGGTTCACTGAAGCTTTCTTT. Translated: CASSLIAGFTEAFF.